This T cell receptor beta chain was retrieved from a study of blood T cells in healthy people across ages. Study outcomes and limitations: From one million sequenced T cells, diversity estimates were lower bounds.

The CDR3 spans 18 residues. The germline V gene has CDR1 SGHTA and CDR2 FQGNSA. Trimming took 2 bases from V and 11 from J; bases not matched to a gene: 18. Extractions gave at least 5.5 micrograms of total RNA per sample. This clonotype was seen a handful of times. As yet, its antigen is unknown. Primers used in a second PCR of roughly 7 to 11 cycles were a sample-barcoded 5' primer and a J-beta primer mix. One entry per CDR3 protein, called by TCRdb with MiXCR from the 5' RACE reads. The sample contains about 1,400,000 distinct CDR3 sequences, roughly 40% of which appear only once. Specimen: blood. The rearrangement links TRBV7-2 to TRBJ2-5, with 12 bases that match TRBD2. The TCR originated in a young woman in good health. For the CDR3, the DNA is TGTGCCAGCAGCTTAAGGGGTTGGGGACTAGCGGGTAACAATGAGCAGTACTTC. This sequence encodes CASSLRGWGLAGNNEQYF.